The rows below give T cell receptor beta chains drawn from one sample of a study of cytomegalovirus exposure and HLA in healthy donors. Profiled with immunoSEQ multiplex PCR; TCRdb holds only in-frame clones, not every one. Here the sample spans about 110,000 clones, 80% to 85% being singletons. Sequencing was carried out using PBMCs. The receptor source for this set is a woman aged 55-69 years in good health and CMV-seropositive. Each CDR3 is given with its conserved first and last residue. The order of the fields is D gene, V gene, J gene, clone size, CDR3 DNA, CDR3 protein. D genes are given only for firm matches. A clone size is listed for some rows: how often the clone was seen (once, few, many), or a class if it is expanded.

>TRBD1|TRBV28|TRBJ1-1|NA
TGTGCCAGCAGTTTGACAGGGGGGACTGAAGCTTTCTTT
CASSLTGGTEAFF
>NA|TRBV5-4|TRBJ2-2|few
TGTGCCAGCAGCTTTCTGGAGGGGGAGCTGTTTTTT
CASSFLEGELFF
>NA|TRBV7-3|TRBJ1-1|NA
TGTGCCAGCAACCCATACAATAGACGGGACTTGGCTTTCTTT
CASNPYNRRDLAFF
>TRBD1|TRBV7-8|TRBJ2-2|NA
TGTGCCAGCAGCTTAGGGACAGGGTACACCGGGGAGCTGTTTTTT
CASSLGTGYTGELFF
>NA|TRBV29-1|TRBJ2-5|NA
TGCAGCGCACAGGGAACGCTAGCCCCAGAGACCCAGTACTTC
CSAQGTLAPETQYF
>TRBD1|TRBV5-1|TRBJ1-2|medium-sized
TGCGCCAGCAGCTCACGGACAGGGGGAGGCTATGGCTACACCTTC
CASSSRTGGGYGYTF
>NA|TRBV9|TRBJ1-1|NA
TGTGCCAGCAGCGTCTCGGACAGTTTGGACACTGAAGCTTTCTTT
CASSVSDSLDTEAFF
>NA|TRBV10-3|TRBJ2-7|NA
TGTGCCATCAGCGTTCAGCGAGCCTACGAGCAGTACTTC
CAISVQRAYEQYF
>TRBD2|TRBV4-1|TRBJ2-2|few
TGCGCCAGCAGCCCCAGCGGGGCGTCGAACACCGGGGAGCTGTTTTTT
CASSPSGASNTGELFF
>NA|TRBV5-1|TRBJ2-7|once
TGCGCCAGCAGCCTGACAGATTACGAGCAGTACTTC
CASSLTDYEQYF
>NA|TRBV5-6|TRBJ2-7|few
TGTGCCAGCAGCCCCTCGGGACTGCACCTCTACGAGCAGTACTTC
CASSPSGLHLYEQYF
>NA|TRBV28|TRBJ1-4|many
TGTGCCACTATTGGGCTGTTGATAGGCGAAAAACTGTTTTTT
CATIGLLIGEKLFF
>TRBD1|TRBV9|TRBJ2-5|NA
TGTGCCAGCAGTGGGACAGGGGGCGAGACCCAGTACTTC
CASSGTGGETQYF
>NA|TRBV19|TRBJ1-5|NA
TGTGCCAGTAGTATGAGAGGAATTCAGCCCCAGCATTTT
CASSMRGIQPQHF
>TRBD1|TRBV7-9|TRBJ1-5|NA
TGTGCCAGCAGCTCGAGCAGGGGGCCTGGGGGGCCCCAGCATTTT
CASSSSRGPGGPQHF
>NA|TRBV18|TRBJ2-7|NA
TGTGCCAGCTCACCACCAGCTAGTGCACGGGAGCAGTACTTC
CASSPPASAREQYF
>TRBD2|TRBV6-6|TRBJ2-4|NA
TGTGCCAGCACCACACTAGCGGGACTAGCCAAAAACATTCAGTACTTC
CASTTLAGLAKNIQYF
>TRBD2|TRBV6-6|TRBJ2-1|NA
TGTGCCGCGGGTGACGGGAGGAAGAATGAGCAGTTCTTC
CAAGDGRKNEQFF
>NA|TRBV27|TRBJ2-5|NA
TGTGCCAGCAGTTTACCGCCAGCCGGGAGACAAGAGACCCAGTACTTC
CASSLPPAGRQETQYF
>TRBD2|TRBV9|TRBJ2-5|NA
TGTGCCAGCAGCGTAGCCGCTAGCGGTATGGCCCAGTACTTC
CASSVAASGMAQYF
>NA|TRBV6-5|TRBJ1-4|NA
TGTGCCAGCAGCCTAGACCGGAGTGAAAAACTGTTTTTT
CASSLDRSEKLFF
>NA|TRBV6-5|TRBJ1-1|NA
TGTGCCAGCAGTTACTCGGGCCTGAACACTGAAGCTTTCTTT
CASSYSGLNTEAFF
>NA|TRBV20-1|TRBJ1-2|NA
TGCAGTGCTAGCGGTTTCGGCTACACCTTC
CSASGFGYTF
>NA|TRBV19|TRBJ1-5|NA
TGTGCCAGTAGTCAGGCCAGGGGAGTAGTCAATCAGCCCCAGCATTTT
CASSQARGVVNQPQHF
>TRBD2|TRBV7-2|TRBJ2-3|NA
TGTGCCAGCAGCTTAAGCGGGATAGCGCAGTATTTT
CASSLSGIAQYF
>NA|TRBV11-2|TRBJ2-7|NA
TGTGCCAGCAGCTTCCCCCCTTCCTCCTACGAGCAGTACTTC
CASSFPPSSYEQYF
>NA|TRBV10-3|TRBJ1-4|NA
TGTGCCACACAAGGAGGGAACAATGAAAAACTGTTTTTT
CATQGGNNEKLFF
>TRBD2|TRBV2|TRBJ2-7|NA
TGTGCCAGCACTGGACTAGCGGGGTCGGGGGCCCAGTACTTC
CASTGLAGSGAQYF
>TRBD2|TRBV18|TRBJ2-3|NA
TGTGCCAGCTCCCAGACTAGCGGGAGTGGGGATACGCAGTATTTT
CASSQTSGSGDTQYF
>NA|TRBV5-4|TRBJ2-2|NA
TGTGCCAGCAGCTTAGGAGGGTCCCTAGCCGGGGAGCTGTTTTTT
CASSLGGSLAGELFF
>TRBD2|TRBV5-8|TRBJ2-5|NA
TGTGCCAGCAGCTTGGACCTGAGACTAGCGGGAGGTTGGGAGACCCAGTACTTC
CASSLDLRLAGGWETQYF
>TRBD1|TRBV7-2|TRBJ2-2|NA
TGTGCCAGCAGCTTACAGGGACAGGGTGGAACCGGGGAGCTGTTTTTT
CASSLQGQGGTGELFF
>NA|TRBV27|TRBJ2-1|once
TGTGCCAGCAGTCCAGCGGGTACCTACAATGAGCAGTTCTTC
CASSPAGTYNEQFF
>TRBD1|TRBV4-1|TRBJ1-1|NA
TGCGCCAGCAGCCTACAGGGGAACCCTGAAGCTTTCTTT
CASSLQGNPEAFF
>NA|TRBV15|TRBJ2-7|NA
TGTGCCACCAGCAGAGTTTTGGGCCAGGTGAGAGAGCAGTACTTC
CATSRVLGQVREQYF
>NA|TRBV27|TRBJ1-5|NA
TGTGCCAGCAGTTTATCGTACAGGGATACCAATCAGCCCCAGCATTTT
CASSLSYRDTNQPQHF
>TRBD1|TRBV28|TRBJ1-5|NA
TGTGCCAGCTACAACAGGGGAGTCCCTCTAAATCAGCCCCAGCATTTT
CASYNRGVPLNQPQHF
>NA|TRBV6-1|TRBJ2-7|few
TGTGCCAGCAGTGAACTAGCCCTGAGCTCCTACGAGCAGTACTTC
CASSELALSSYEQYF
>TRBD2|TRBV11-2|TRBJ2-1|NA
TGTGCCAGCAGCCGGACTAGCGGGACGGGTTTCTACAATGAGCAGTTCTTC
CASSRTSGTGFYNEQFF
>TRBD1|TRBV2|TRBJ2-7|once
TGTGCCAGCAGTGACGCGGGACAGGGGTTTTCTGATCCCTACGAGCAGTACTTC
CASSDAGQGFSDPYEQYF
>NA|TRBV4-1|TRBJ2-7|NA
TGCGCCAGCAAAGATGACACCACCTACGAGCAGTACTTC
CASKDDTTYEQYF
>TRBD2|TRBV2|TRBJ2-3|NA
TGTGCCAGCCAACGCGGGACTAGTGTTGTGATTGGTACGCAGTATTTT
CASQRGTSVVIGTQYF
>TRBD2|TRBV4-1|TRBJ2-1|NA
TGCGCCAGCAGCCAAGATTCTACTAGCGGGAGATACAATGAGCAGTTCTTC
CASSQDSTSGRYNEQFF
>NA|TRBV7-3|TRBJ1-5|many
TGTGCCAGCAGCTTAGGGGGCGGCGGTCAGCCCCAGCATTTT
CASSLGGGGQPQHF
>NA|TRBV28|TRBJ1-2|once
TGTGCCAGCAGGGGTGGGGGGACGGGTGGAGGCTACACCTTC
CASRGGGTGGGYTF
>TRBD1|TRBV28|TRBJ1-4|NA
TGTGCCAGCGGACCGGGACAGGGGAAAGGAACTAATGAAAAACTGTTTTTT
CASGPGQGKGTNEKLFF
>TRBD2|TRBV7-2|TRBJ2-1|few
TGTGCCAGCAGCCTCCAACTAGCGAGGGATCAGTTCTTC
CASSLQLARDQFF
>NA|TRBV28|TRBJ1-4|NA
TGTGCCAGCAGTTTATGGATAGGGCGGGTTAGGGAAAAACTGTTTTTT
CASSLWIGRVREKLFF
>NA|TRBV9|TRBJ2-2|NA
TGTGCCAGCAGCGTAGCGCCGGGAGTTAACACCGGGGAGCTGTTTTTT
CASSVAPGVNTGELFF
>NA|TRBV7-6|TRBJ2-4|few
TGTGCCAGCAGCTTACCTAAACTAGCCAAAAACATTCAGTACTTC
CASSLPKLAKNIQYF